This T cell receptor beta chain was sequenced for a study of blood T cells in healthy people across ages. The CDR3 is 15 residues long. Germline V gene lookup returns CDR1 SGHRS and CDR2 YFSETQ. It was with a sample-barcoded 5' primer and a J-beta primer mix that a second PCR of roughly 7 to 12 cycles was run. TCRdb re-called the 5' RACE reads through MiXCR, storing one row per CDR3 protein. The table shows more than 800,000 distinct CDR3 sequences, with 40% to 45% occurring only once. The origin of this receptor is a woman in her sixties in good health. V usage is TRBV5-1 and J usage is TRBJ2-4; 9 nucleotides agree with TRBD2. Near its end, the DNA agrees better with TRBJ2-7, so the J call may be wrong. Sequenced input: blood. The CDR3 here is CASSFASGTRFEQYF. The DNA of the CDR3 is TGCGCCAGCAGCTTCGCTAGCGGGACAAGGTTCGAGCAGTACTTC.